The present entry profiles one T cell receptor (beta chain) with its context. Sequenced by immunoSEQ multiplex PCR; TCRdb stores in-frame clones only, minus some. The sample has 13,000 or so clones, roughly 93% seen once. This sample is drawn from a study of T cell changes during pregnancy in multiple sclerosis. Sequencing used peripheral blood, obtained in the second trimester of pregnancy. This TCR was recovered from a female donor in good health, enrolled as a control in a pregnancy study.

The CDR3, as DNA: TGTGCCAGCAGTTACTCGAACGGACAGGGCGGCTACACCTTC. Amino acids: CASSYSNGQGGYTF. This chain joins TRBV6-6 and TRBJ1-2; 8 nucleotides align to TRBD1. With V trimmed by 0 bases and J by 8 bases, 5 bases remained unmatched. This CDR3 has 14 amino acids. CDR1 MNHNY and CDR2 SVGAGI come from the germline V gene (reference sequence).